This TCR beta chain was documented in a study of T-cell memory formation after mild COVID-19. This clonotype has only a few counts. After 5'RACE with constant-segment primers, TCR alpha and TCR beta cDNA libraries carrying sample barcodes and UMIs were obtained. TCRdb called the 5' RACE reads again in MiXCR, with one record for every CDR3 protein. The data contain approximately 210,000 distinct CDR3 sequences, roughly 10% of them singletons. The sequence was obtained from a young man who had mild COVID-19 (a few samples of this study predate the infection). Cell type and time point are not known. Sequencing was done on a sample of PBMCs or a T cell subset sorted from them (not recorded which).

In DNA, the CDR3 is TGTGCCAGCAGTAAAGATCACAATGAGCAGTTCTTC. The encoded protein is CASSKDHNEQFF. The V gene is TRBV12-3 or TRBV12-4, the J gene TRBJ2-1; D remains unclear. Trimming stripped 5 bases from V and 5 bases from J, with 7 bases between. This CDR3 is 12 amino acids long.